The present T cell receptor (beta chain) was sequenced within a study of CD8 T cells in Susac syndrome. The authors sequenced TCR beta from blood CD8+ and CD4+ T cells. Negative isolation was used for CD8+ and CD4+ T cells, and FACS enrichment was applied to TEMRA cells. cDNA came from about 0.5 to 1 ug RNA primed by random hexamers. TCR beta CDR3 was amplified by immunoSEQ covering 54 Vbeta and 13 Jbeta. TCRdb processed the immunoSEQ multiplex PCR reads anew with MiXCR; each CDR3 protein has one entry. The table has some 300,000 distinct CDR3 sequences, around 89% seen once. The CDR3 runs to 17 residues. J lost 4 bases, V lost 5 bases, and 11 bases had no gene match. Germline-derived CDR1 and CDR2 are SEHNR and FQNEAQ (reference sequence).

This chain links TRBV7-9 with TRBJ2-2, with TRBD2 matching 9 bases. Source material: CD8+ T cells from PBMCs. The clonotype was recovered from a human donor with multiple sclerosis. In DNA form, the CDR3 reads TGTGCCAGCAGCCCCCCGGGCGGGGGGGCCTTCACCGGGGAGCTGTTTTTT. Its translation: CASSPPGGGAFTGELFF.